This is a list of T cell receptor beta chains from one sample in a study of glioma-infiltrating T cells. One entry per CDR3 protein results from TCRdb running MiXCR on the multiplex PCR reads. The sample lists approximately 45,000 distinct CDR3 sequences; around 22% were seen once. Sequencing was carried out using glioma tissue, nonneoplastic brain tissue, or PBMCs (not recorded which). These receptors were taken from a human donor with low-grade glioma or glioblastoma, undergoing nonglioma brain surgery, or in good health (not recorded which). The conserved cysteine and the conserved F or W are not part of the CDR3 here. The size of a clone is reported for some rows only, either as once, few or many, or as a class for expanded clones.

clone_size j_call v_call cdr3_aa
many TRBJ1-2 TRBV7-9 ASSLASPNYGYT
medium-sized TRBJ2-1 TRBV27 ASSLGLTDNEQF
- TRBJ1-2 TRBV19 ASLEESGPIWGYT
few TRBJ2-7 TRBV5-1 ASSFLDSNYEQY
many TRBJ2-7 TRBV5-1 ASSLRGYEQY
few TRBJ2-2 TRBV19 ASTPLHQGARTGELF
many TRBJ2-1 TRBV5-5 ASSLSSGEYNEQF
- TRBJ2-7 TRBV6-5 ARSLRGRVEQY
many TRBJ1-3 TRBV28 ASTSGVGNTIY
many TRBJ2-3 TRBV7-6 ASSPQRGWTDTQY
- TRBJ1-1 TRBV3-1 ASRPVPPGQVNTEAF
many TRBJ2-3 TRBV5-1 ASSLEGGVEDTQY
- TRBJ1-1 TRBV6-2/TRBV6-3 TSKRRGAEAF
many TRBJ2-5 TRBV27 ASNPAGYQETQY
many TRBJ2-1 TRBV3-1 ASSQDGTSGRGEQF
- TRBJ2-5 TRBV28 ASSLRAGGGTRY
many TRBJ1-2 TRBV29-1 SVETVERGYT
many TRBJ2-1 TRBV7-6 ASSLADGKVKF
many TRBJ2-1 TRBV2 ASSEGGRGEQF
many TRBJ2-3 TRBV20-1 SAKGTGGSTDTQY
many TRBJ2-3 TRBV18 ASSTTGIAGVTDTQY
medium-sized TRBJ2-5 TRBV27 ASSSAGAAQETQY
many TRBJ1-1 TRBV25-1 ASSDFRTEAF
many TRBJ2-3 TRBV6-1 ASSDLKTDTQY